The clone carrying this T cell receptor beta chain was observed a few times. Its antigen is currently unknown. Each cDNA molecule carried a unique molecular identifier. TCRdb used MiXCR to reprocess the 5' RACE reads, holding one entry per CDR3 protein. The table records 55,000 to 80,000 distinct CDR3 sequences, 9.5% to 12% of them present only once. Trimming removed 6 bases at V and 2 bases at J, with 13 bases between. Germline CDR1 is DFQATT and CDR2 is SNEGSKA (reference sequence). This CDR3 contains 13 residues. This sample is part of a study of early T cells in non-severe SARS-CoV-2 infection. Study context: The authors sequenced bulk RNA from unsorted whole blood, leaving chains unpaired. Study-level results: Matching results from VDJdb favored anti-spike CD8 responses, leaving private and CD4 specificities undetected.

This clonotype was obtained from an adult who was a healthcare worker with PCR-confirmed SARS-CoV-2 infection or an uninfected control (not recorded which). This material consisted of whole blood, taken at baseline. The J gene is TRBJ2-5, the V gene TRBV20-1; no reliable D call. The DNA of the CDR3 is TGCAGTGCCGACGCAGTCAGACAAGAGACCCAGTACTTC. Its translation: CSADAVRQETQYF.